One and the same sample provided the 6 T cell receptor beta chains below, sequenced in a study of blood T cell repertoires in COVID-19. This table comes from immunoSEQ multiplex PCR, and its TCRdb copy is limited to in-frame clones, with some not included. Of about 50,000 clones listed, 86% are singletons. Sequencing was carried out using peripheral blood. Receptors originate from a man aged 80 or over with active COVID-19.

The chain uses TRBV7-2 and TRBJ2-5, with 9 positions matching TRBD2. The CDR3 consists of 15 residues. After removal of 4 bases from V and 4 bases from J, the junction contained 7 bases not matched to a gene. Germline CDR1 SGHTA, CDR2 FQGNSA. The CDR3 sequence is CASSSQTSGLETQYF. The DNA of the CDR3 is TGTGCCAGCAGCTCGCAGACTAGCGGCCTAGAGACCCAGTACTTC.

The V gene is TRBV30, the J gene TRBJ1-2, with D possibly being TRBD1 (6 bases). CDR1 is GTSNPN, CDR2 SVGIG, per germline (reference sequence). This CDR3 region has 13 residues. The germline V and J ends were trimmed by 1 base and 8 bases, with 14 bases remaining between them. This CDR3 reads CAWSEQTGLGYTF. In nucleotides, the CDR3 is TGTGCCTGGAGTGAGCAGACAGGTCTAGGCTACACCTTC.

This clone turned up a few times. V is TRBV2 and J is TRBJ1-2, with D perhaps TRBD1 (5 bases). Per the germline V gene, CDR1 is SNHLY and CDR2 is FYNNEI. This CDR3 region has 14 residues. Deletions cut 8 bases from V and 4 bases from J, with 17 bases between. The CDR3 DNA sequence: TGTGCCAGCGCGGTCACAGGATTTAGCTATGGCTACACCTTC. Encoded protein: CASAVTGFSYGYTF.

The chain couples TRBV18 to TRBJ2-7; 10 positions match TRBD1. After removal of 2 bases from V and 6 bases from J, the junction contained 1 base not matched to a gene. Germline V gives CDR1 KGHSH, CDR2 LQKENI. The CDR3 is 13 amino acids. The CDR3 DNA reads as TGTGCCAGCTCACCAAGGGACAGGGGCGAGCAGTACTTC. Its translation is CASSPRDRGEQYF.

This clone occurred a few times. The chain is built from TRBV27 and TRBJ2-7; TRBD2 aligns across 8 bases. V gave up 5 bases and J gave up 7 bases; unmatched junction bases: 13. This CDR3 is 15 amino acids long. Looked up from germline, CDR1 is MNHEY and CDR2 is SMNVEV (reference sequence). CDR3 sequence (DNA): TGTGCCAGCAGTCTCGTGAGTAGCGGGGCGCGGGAGCAGTACTTC. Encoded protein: CASSLVSSGAREQYF.

Written as DNA, the CDR3 is TGTGCCAGCACGGTCACCGGGGAGCTGTTTTTT. This translates into CASTVTGELFF. This chain uses TRBV2 with TRBJ2-2; the D is unclear. Trimming shortened V by 7 bases and J by 4 bases, and 4 bases separated the two germline ends. The germline CDR1 and CDR2 sequences are SNHLY and FYNNEI. The CDR3 is 11 amino acids.